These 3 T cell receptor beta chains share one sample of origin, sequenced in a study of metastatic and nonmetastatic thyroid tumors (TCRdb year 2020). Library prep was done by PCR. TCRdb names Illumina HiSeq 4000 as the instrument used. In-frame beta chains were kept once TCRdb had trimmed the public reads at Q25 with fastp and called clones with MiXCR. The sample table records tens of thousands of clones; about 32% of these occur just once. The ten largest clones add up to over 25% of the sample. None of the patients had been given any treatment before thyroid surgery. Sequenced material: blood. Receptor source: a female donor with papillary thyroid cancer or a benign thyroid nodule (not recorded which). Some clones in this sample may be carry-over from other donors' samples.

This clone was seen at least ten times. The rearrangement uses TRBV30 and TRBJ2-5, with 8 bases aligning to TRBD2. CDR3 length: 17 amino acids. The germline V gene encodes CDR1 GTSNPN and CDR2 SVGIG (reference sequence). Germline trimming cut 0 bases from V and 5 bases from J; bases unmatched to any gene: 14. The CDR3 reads CAWSVRLGAGVWETQYF. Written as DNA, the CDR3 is TGTGCCTGGAGTGTACGCTTAGGAGCGGGAGTCTGGGAGACCCAGTACTTC.

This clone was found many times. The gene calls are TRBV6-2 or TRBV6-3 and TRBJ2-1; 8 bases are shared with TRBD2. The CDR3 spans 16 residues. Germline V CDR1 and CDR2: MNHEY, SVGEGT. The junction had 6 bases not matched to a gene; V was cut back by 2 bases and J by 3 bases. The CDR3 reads CASSYASGGIYNEQFF. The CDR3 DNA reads TGTGCCAGCAGTTACGCCTCGGGGGGGATCTACAATGAGCAGTTCTTC.

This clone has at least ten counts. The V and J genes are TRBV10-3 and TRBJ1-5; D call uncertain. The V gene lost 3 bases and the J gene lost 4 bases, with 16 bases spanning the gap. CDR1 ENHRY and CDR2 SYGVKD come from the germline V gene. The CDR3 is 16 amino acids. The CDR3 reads CAISDRSVADNQPQHF. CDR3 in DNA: TGTGCCATCAGTGACAGGTCGGTAGCGGATAATCAGCCCCAGCATTTT.